This T cell receptor (beta chain) was sequenced for a study of blood T cell repertoires in COVID-19. Whole-study context: Samples representing acute and convalescent COVID-19 were sourced from the United States, Italy and Spain. PBMCs, B-cell-depleted T cells, or T cells provided the cDNA or gDNA that made up the material.

TCRdb keeps only in-frame clones here, not all; method: immunoSEQ multiplex PCR. The profile shows about 210,000 clones, 75% to 90% of them singletons. Those who participated ranged in age from about 18 to 89 years and resided in 20 to 30 US areas. Which cohort a participant joined came from the clinical history participants gave. V lost 1 base, J lost 1 base, and 16 bases stayed unmatched. The CDR3 has 20 residues. CDR1 is SNHLY, CDR2 FYNNEI, per germline. The chain recombines TRBV2 with TRBJ2-3, with 8 bases lining up with TRBD1. Input material: PBMCs or T cells enriched from blood (not recorded which). The sequence came from a man aged 35-49 years who had recovered from COVID-19. The DNA of the CDR3 is TGTGCCAGCAGTGAAGACGGGATTAGGACAGGGCGCGTCGGCACAGATACGCAGTATTTT. Translating gives CASSEDGIRTGRVGTDTQYF.